What follows are 18 T cell receptor beta chains derived from one specimen sequenced in a study of cytomegalovirus exposure and HLA in healthy donors. Measured with immunoSEQ multiplex PCR; TCRdb has only the in-frame clones, and not every one. The data show approximately 100,000 clones, with 90% to 95% seen just once and approximately 1% held by the top ten. Sequencing input: PBMCs. All receptors come from a woman between 25 and 40 years old in good health and CMV-seropositive.

V is TRBV5-1 and J is TRBJ2-2; 9 nucleotides match TRBD2. This CDR3 region has 16 residues. Looked up from germline, CDR1 is SGHRS and CDR2 is YFSETQ. V shed 6 bases, J shed 2 bases, and the junction held 8 bases outside the gene matches. CDR3 DNA: TGCGCCAGCAAAAGTGCTAGCGGGGCAAACACCGGGGAGCTGTTTTTT. Amino acid sequence: CASKSASGANTGELFF.

The chain couples TRBV9 to TRBJ2-3; D is unresolved. CDR3 length: 12 amino acids. Trimming removed 5 bases at V and 2 bases at J, with 6 bases between. Germline CDR1 is SGDLS and CDR2 is YYNGEE. The CDR3 DNA is TGTGCCAGCAGGGGCACCACAGATACGCAGTATTTT. Translating gives CASRGTTDTQYF.

The chain is built from TRBV30 and TRBJ1-5; TRBD1 might be the D (6 bases). V was clipped by 0 bases and J by 4 bases, with 22 bases between them. The CDR3 is made up of 18 amino acids. Germline CDR1 GTSNPN, CDR2 SVGIG (reference sequence). The CDR3 sequence: CAWSVPLMDLQGNQPQHF. DNA for the CDR3: TGTGCCTGGAGTGTACCGCTCATGGACCTACAGGGAAATCAGCCCCAGCATTTT.

The rearrangement joins TRBV5-6 to TRBJ2-3; 7 bases map to TRBD2. V dropped 0 bases and J dropped 1; count of bases not matched to a gene: 5. CDR1 and CDR2 (germline): SGHDT, YYEEEE. The CDR3 loop spans 16 amino acids. Written as DNA, the CDR3 is TGTGCCAGCAGCTTGGGCGCGGGAGCGGGCACAGATACGCAGTATTTT. Its translation: CASSLGAGAGTDTQYF.

The rearrangement links TRBV28 to TRBJ2-1; D ambiguous. V was trimmed by 6 bases and J by 2 bases, leaving 11 bases between them. Germline V gene sequence: CDR1 MDHEN, CDR2 SYDVKM. The length of the CDR3 is 14 residues. The CDR3 nucleotides read TGTGCCAGCAGACAAGGTAGCACCTACAATGAGCAGTTCTTC. It codes for CASRQGSTYNEQFF.

This chain uses TRBV6-5 with TRBJ2-3, with 8 bases lining up with TRBD2. The CDR3 contains 15 residues. Germline CDR1 is MNHEY and CDR2 is SVGAGI. Losses at the gene ends were 4 bases for V and 4 bases for J; bases not matched to a gene: 7. DNA for the CDR3: TGTGCCAGCAGTTCCCCGGGACTAGACGCAGATACGCAGTATTTT. Translating it yields CASSSPGLDADTQYF.

The chain employs TRBV6-5 and TRBJ1-1, with D possibly matching TRBD1 (5 bases). The V gene lost 6 bases and the J gene lost 4 bases, with 12 bases spanning the gap. The CDR3 length is 13 residues. Germline CDR1 reads MNHEY; CDR2 reads SVGAGI. The CDR3 is CASRIKGFTEAFF. CDR3 in DNA: TGTGCCAGCAGGATAAAGGGGTTCACTGAAGCTTTCTTT.

This chain links TRBV6-5 with TRBJ1-1, with D perhaps matching TRBD1 (6 bases). Trimming cost V 0 bases and J 11 bases, with 10 bases left between them. Per germline, CDR1 MNHEY and CDR2 SVGAGI. The CDR3 runs 12 residues. CDR3 sequence (DNA): TGTGCCAGCAGTTACTCCGGGGGGCGGGCTTTCTTT. Protein product: CASSYSGGRAFF.

The table lists this clone with a count of one. The V gene is TRBV11-2, the J gene TRBJ2-3, with TRBD2 matching 7 bases. V shed 0 bases and J 0 bases; nucleotides not matched to a gene: 3. The CDR3 sequence is 16 residues long. Germline V gene sequence: CDR1 SGHAT, CDR2 FQNNGV. The DNA of the CDR3 is TGTGCCAGCAGCTTAGAATGGGACTACAGCACAGATACGCAGTATTTT. Its protein is CASSLEWDYSTDTQYF.

This chain connects TRBV27 to TRBJ2-5; D perhaps matches TRBD1 (6 bases). The CDR3 covers 14 residues. Trimming took off 8 bases at V and 0 bases at J, with 13 bases between the two ends. CDR1 and CDR2 (germline): MNHEY, SMNVEV (reference sequence). In nucleotides, the CDR3 is TGTGCCAGCGGCACCAGGGGCTACCAAGAGACCCAGTACTTC. Protein sequence: CASGTRGYQETQYF.

The V call is TRBV7-3, the J call TRBJ2-5; TRBD1 agrees at 9 bases. The CDR3 totals 15 residues. V gave up 2 bases and J gave up 2 bases; unmatched junction bases: 3. Germline CDR1 is SGHTA and CDR2 is FQGTGA. The chain's CDR3 is CASSLGGTGQETQYF. Written as DNA, the CDR3 is TGTGCCAGCAGCTTAGGGGGGACAGGGCAAGAGACCCAGTACTTC. The complete variable domain, with remaining parts taken from reference TRBV7-3 and TRBJ2-5, reads GAGVSQTPSNKVTEKGKYVELRCDPISGHTALYWYRQSLGQGPEFLIYFQGTGAADDSGLPNDRFFAVRPEGSVSTLKIQRTERGDSAVYLCASSLGGTGQETQYFGPGTRLLVL.

The chain links TRBV6-5 to TRBJ2-7; a possible D gene is TRBD2 (5 bases). The CDR3 consists of 11 residues. Looked up from germline, CDR1 is MNHEY and CDR2 is SVGAGI. The V end was cut by 5 bases, the J end by 7 bases, with 9 bases between. The CDR3 DNA sequence: TGTGCCAGCAGTCCCAGAGGGGAGCAGTACTTC. Protein sequence: CASSPRGEQYF.

The chain is built from TRBV30 and TRBJ2-5; D not resolved. The CDR3 has 13 amino acids. The germline CDR1 and CDR2 sequences are GTSNPN and SVGIG (reference sequence). Between the trimmed V and J ends, which lost 2 bases and 7 bases, there was a span of 14 bases. The CDR3 DNA sequence: TGTGCCTGGAGTATTGGGCCGGTTGGGACCCAGTACTTC. As protein: CAWSIGPVGTQYF.

This chain joins TRBV19 and TRBJ2-5; 7 bases are shared with TRBD1. V lost 4 bases to trimming and J lost 0 bases; unmatched junction nucleotides: 8. Germline loops: CDR1 LNHDA, CDR2 SQIVND (reference sequence). CDR3 length: 16 residues. The CDR3 nucleotides read TGTGCCAGTAGTACCCGACAGGGATCGTACCAAGAGACCCAGTACTTC. This gives the protein CASSTRQGSYQETQYF.

In DNA form, the CDR3 reads TGTGCCAGCAGTTTTTTAGGGGGCGGTGAAAAACTGTTTTTT. Its protein is CASSFLGGGEKLFF. V and J are TRBV28 and TRBJ1-4, with TRBD1 matching 7 bases. The junction had 5 bases not matched to a gene; V was cut back by 3 bases and J by 7 bases. The CDR3 totals 14 residues. Germline V gene lookup returns CDR1 MDHEN and CDR2 SYDVKM.

The rearrangement joins TRBV28 to TRBJ1-1; D may be TRBD1 (6 bases). The germline V gene encodes CDR1 MDHEN and CDR2 SYDVKM. This CDR3 contains 17 residues. V was shortened by 1 base and J by 1 base, with 16 bases between the two germline ends. The CDR3 is CASSLYWSGQKNTEAFF. CDR3 DNA: TGTGCCAGCAGTTTATATTGGTCAGGACAGAAGAACACTGAAGCTTTCTTT.

This chain uses TRBV5-1 with TRBJ2-5; 10 positions match TRBD1. The germline CDR1 and CDR2 sequences are SGHRS and YFSETQ. CDR3 length: 16 amino acids. Losses at the gene ends were 0 bases for V and 1 base for J; bases not matched to a gene: 3. CDR3 bases: TGCGCCAGCAGCTTGGGGGACAGGGGCCCCCAAGAGACCCAGTACTTC. As protein: CASSLGDRGPQETQYF.

The gene calls are TRBV9 and TRBJ2-4; tentatively, D is TRBD1 (5 bases). The germline V gene has CDR1 SGDLS and CDR2 YYNGEE. The germline V and J ends were trimmed by 0 bases and 0 bases, with 10 bases remaining between them. The CDR3 runs to 16 residues. The CDR3 DNA reads TGTGCCAGCAGCGTAGAACAGGATATAGCCAAAAACATTCAGTACTTC. Translation gives CASSVEQDIAKNIQYF. Looking up the rest from reference TRBV9 and TRBJ2-4 gives the full variable domain: DSGVTQTPKHLITATGQRVTLRCSPRSGDLSVYWYQQSLDQGLQFLIQYYNGEERAKGNILERFSAQQFPDLHSELNLSSLELGDSALYFCASSVEQDIAKNIQYFGAGTRLSVL.